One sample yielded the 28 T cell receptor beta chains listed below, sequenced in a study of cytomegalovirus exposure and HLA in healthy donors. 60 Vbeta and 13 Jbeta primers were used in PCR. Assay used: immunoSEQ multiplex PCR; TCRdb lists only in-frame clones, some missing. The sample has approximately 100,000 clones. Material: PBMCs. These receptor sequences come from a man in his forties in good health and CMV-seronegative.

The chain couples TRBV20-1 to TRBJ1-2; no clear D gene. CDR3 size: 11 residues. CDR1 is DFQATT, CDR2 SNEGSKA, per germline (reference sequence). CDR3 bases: TGCAGCGCCCCGGGGAACTATGGCTACACCTTC. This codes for CSAPGNYGYTF.

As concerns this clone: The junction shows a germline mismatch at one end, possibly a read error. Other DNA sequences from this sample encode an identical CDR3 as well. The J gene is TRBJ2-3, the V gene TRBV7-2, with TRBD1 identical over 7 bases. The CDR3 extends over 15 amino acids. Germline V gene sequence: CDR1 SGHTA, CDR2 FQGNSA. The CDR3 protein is CASSRQGGGGDTQYF. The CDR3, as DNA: TGCGCCAGCAGCCGTCAAGGGGGCGGCGGGGATACGCAGTATTTT.

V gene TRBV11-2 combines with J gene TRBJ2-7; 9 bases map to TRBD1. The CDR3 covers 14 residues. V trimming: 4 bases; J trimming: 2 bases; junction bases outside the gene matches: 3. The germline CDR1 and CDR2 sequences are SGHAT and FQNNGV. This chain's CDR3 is CASSSGQGPYEQYF. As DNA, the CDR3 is TGTGCCAGCAGCTCGGGACAGGGCCCCTACGAGCAGTACTTC.

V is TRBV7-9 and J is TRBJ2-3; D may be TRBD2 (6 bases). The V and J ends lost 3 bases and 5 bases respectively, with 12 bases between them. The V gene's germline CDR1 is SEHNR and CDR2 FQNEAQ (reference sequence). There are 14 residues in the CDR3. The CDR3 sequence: CASSFRETEDTQYF. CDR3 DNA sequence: TGTGCCAGCAGCTTCCGGGAGACTGAAGATACGCAGTATTTT.

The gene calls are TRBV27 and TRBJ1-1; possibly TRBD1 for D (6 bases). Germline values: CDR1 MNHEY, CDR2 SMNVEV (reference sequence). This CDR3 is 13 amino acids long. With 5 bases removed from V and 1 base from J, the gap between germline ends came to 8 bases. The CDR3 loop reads CASSLRGNTEAFF. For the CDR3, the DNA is TGTGCCAGCAGTCTCAGGGGGAACACTGAAGCTTTCTTT.

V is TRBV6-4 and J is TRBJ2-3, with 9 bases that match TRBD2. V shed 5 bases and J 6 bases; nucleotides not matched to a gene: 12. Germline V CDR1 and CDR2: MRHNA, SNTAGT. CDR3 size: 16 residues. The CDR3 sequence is CASSPWTSAARDTQYF. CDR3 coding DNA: TGTGCCAGCAGTCCTTGGACTAGCGCCGCACGGGATACGCAGTATTTT.

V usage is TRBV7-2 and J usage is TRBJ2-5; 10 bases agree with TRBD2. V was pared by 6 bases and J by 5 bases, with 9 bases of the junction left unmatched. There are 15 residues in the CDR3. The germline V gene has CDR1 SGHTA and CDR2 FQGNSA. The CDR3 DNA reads TGTGCCAGCAGAAACCCACTAGCGGGGTATGAGACCCAGTACTTC. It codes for CASRNPLAGYETQYF. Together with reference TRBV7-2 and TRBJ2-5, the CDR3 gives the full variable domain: GAGVSQSPSNKVTEKGKDVELRCDPISGHTALYWYRQSLGQGLEFLIYFQGNSAPDKSGLPSDRFSAERTGGSVSTLTIQRTQQEDSAVYLCASRNPLAGYETQYFGPGTRLLVL.

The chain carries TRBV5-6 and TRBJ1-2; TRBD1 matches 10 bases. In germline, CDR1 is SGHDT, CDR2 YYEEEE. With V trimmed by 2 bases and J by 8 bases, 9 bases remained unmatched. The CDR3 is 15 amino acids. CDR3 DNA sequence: TGTGCCAGCAGCTTTTGGGACAGGGGCGCCCGGGGCTACACCTTC. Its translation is CASSFWDRGARGYTF.

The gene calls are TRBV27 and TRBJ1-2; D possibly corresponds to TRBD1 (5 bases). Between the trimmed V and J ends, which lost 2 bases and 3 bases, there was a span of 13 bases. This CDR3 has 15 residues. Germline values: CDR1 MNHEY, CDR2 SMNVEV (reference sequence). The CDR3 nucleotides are TGTGCCAGCAGTTTAGTCGGGGGAGGGGACTATGGCTACACCTTC. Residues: CASSLVGGGDYGYTF.

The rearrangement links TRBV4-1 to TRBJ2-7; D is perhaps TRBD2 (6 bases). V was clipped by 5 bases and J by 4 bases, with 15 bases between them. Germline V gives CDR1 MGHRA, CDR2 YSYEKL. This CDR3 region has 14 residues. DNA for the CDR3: TGCGCCAGCAGCTCTACTTCGGGAGATTACGAGCAGTACTTC. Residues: CASSSTSGDYEQYF.

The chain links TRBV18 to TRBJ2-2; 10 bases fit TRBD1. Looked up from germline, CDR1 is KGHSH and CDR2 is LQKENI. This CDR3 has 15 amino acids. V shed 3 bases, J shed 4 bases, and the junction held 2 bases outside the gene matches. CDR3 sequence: CASSPGQGITGELFF. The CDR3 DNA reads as TGTGCCAGCTCACCGGGACAGGGGATCACCGGGGAGCTGTTTTTT. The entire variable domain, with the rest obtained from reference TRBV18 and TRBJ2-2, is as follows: NAGVMQNPRHLVRRRGQEARLRCSPMKGHSHVYWYRQLPEEGLKFMVYLQKENIIDESGMPKERFSAEFPKEGPSILRIQQVVRGDSAAYFCASSPGQGITGELFFGEGSRLTVL.

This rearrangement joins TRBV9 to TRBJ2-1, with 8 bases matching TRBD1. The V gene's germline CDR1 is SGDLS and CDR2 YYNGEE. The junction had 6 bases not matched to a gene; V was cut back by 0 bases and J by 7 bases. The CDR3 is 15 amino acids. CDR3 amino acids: CASSVGTGLGNEQFF. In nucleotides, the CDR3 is TGTGCCAGCAGCGTAGGGACAGGGCTGGGGAATGAGCAGTTCTTC.

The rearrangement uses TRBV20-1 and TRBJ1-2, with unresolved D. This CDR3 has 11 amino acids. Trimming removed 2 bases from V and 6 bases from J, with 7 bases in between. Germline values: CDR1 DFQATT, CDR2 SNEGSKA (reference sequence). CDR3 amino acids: CSARRSDGYTF. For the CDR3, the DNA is TGCAGTGCTAGACGGTCCGATGGCTACACCTTC.

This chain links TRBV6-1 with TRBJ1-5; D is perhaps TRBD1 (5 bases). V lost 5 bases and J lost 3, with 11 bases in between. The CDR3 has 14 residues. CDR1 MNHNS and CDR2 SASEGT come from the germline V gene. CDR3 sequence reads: CASSLSTDNQPQHF. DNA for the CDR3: TGTGCCAGCAGTCTGTCGACAGACAATCAGCCCCAGCATTTT.

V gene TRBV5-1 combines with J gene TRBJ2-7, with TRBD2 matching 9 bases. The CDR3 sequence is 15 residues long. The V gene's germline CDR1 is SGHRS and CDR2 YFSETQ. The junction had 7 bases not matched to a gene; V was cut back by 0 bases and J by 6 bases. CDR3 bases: TGCGCCAGCAGCTTGGGGCGGGAGGGCCGGCCCGAGCAGTACTTC. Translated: CASSLGREGRPEQYF. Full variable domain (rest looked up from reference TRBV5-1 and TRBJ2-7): KAGVTQTPRYLIKTRGQQVTLSCSPISGHRSVSWYQQTPGQGLQFLFEYFSETQRNKGNFPGRFSGRQFSNSRSEMNVSTLELGDSALYLCASSLGREGRPEQYFGPGTRLTVT.

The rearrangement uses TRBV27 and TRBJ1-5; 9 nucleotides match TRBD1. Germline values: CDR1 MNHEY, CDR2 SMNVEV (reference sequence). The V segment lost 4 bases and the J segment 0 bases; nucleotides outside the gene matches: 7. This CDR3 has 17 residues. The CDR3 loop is CASSSYTGGFSNQPQHF. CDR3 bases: TGTGCCAGCAGTTCTTACACAGGGGGCTTTAGCAATCAGCCCCAGCATTTT.

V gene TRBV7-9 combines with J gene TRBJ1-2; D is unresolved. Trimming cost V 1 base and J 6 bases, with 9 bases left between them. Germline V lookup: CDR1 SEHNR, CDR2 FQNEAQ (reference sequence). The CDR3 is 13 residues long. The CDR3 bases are TGTGCCAGCAGCTTAGTGCGGTCAGATGGCTACACCTTC. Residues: CASSLVRSDGYTF.

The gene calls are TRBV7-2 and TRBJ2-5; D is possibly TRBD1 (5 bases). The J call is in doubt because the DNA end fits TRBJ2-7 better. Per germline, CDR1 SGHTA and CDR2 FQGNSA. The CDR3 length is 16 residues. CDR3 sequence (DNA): TGTGCCAGCAGCGTCCAGCAGGGAAGGGTAGTCTACGAGCAGTACTTC. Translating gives CASSVQQGRVVYEQYF.

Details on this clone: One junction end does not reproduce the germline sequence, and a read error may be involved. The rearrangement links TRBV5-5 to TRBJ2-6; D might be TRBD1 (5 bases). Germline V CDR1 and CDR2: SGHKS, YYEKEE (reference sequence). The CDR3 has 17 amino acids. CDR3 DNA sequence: TGTGCCAGCAGCTTGGACCCAGGGCTTTCTGGGACCAACGTCCTGACTTTC. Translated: CASSLDPGLSGTNVLTF.

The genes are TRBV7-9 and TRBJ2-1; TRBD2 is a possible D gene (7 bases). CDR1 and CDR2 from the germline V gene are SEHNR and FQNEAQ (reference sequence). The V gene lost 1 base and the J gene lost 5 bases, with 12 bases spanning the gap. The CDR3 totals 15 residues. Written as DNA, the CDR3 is TGTGCCAGCAGCTTAGGAGGGGGGAGGGACAATGAGCAGTTCTTC. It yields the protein CASSLGGGRDNEQFF.

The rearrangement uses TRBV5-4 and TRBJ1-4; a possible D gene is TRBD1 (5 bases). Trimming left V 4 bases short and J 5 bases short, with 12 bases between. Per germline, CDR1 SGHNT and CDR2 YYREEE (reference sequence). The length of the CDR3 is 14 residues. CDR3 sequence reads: CASSMKGANEKLFF. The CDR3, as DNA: TGTGCCAGCAGCATGAAAGGGGCAAATGAAAAACTGTTTTTT.

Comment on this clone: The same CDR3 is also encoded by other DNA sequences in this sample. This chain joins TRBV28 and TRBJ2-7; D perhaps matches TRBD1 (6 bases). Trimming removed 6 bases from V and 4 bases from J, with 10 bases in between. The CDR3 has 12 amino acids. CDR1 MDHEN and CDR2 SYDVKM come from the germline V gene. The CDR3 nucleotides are TGTGCCAGCAGCCCGGACAGTTACGAGCAGTACTTC. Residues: CASSPDSYEQYF.

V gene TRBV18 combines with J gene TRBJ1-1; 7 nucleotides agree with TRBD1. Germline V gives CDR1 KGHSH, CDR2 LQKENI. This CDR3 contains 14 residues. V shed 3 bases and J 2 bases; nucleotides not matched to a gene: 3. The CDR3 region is CASSPGQLNTEAFF. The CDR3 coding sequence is TGTGCCAGCTCACCGGGACAGCTCAACACTGAAGCTTTCTTT.

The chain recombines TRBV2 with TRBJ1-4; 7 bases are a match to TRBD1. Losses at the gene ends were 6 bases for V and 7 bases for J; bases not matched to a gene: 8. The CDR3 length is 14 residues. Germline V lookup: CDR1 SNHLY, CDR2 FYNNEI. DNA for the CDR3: TGTGCCAGCAGAGCAGGGGGTGAGGGTGAAAAACTGTTTTTT. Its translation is CASRAGGEGEKLFF.

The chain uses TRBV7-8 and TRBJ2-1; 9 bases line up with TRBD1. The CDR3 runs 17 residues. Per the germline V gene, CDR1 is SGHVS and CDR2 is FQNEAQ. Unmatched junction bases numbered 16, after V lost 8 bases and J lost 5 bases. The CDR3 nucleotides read TGTGCCAGCCGATGGATACTGGGACAGGGCGCGGACAATGAGCAGTTCTTC. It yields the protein CASRWILGQGADNEQFF.

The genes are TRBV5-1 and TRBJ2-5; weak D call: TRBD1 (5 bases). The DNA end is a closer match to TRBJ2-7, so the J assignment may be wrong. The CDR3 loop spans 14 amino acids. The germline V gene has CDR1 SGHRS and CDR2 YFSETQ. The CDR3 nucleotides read TGCGCCAGCAGCCCGGACCAGGGTTCCTACGAGCAGTACTTC. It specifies CASSPDQGSYEQYF.

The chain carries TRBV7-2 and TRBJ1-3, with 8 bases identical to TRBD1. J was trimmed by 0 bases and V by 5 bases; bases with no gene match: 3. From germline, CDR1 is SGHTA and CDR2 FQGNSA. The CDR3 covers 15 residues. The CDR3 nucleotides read TGTGCCAGCAGCGTAGGGACAGGCTCTGGAAACACCATATATTTT. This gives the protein CASSVGTGSGNTIYF. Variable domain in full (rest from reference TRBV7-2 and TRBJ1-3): GAGVSQSPSNKVTEKGKDVELRCDPISGHTALYWYRQSLGQGLEFLIYFQGNSAPDKSGLPSDRFSAERTGGSVSTLTIQRTQQEDSAVYLCASSVGTGSGNTIYFGEGSWLTVV.

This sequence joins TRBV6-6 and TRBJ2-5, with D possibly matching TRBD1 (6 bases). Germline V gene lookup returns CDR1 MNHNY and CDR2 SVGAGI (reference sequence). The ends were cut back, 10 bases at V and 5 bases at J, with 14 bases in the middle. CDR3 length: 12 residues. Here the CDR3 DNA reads TGTGCCACCCGGACAGCCAAGGAGACCCAGTACTTC. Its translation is CATRTAKETQYF.